Listed below are T cell receptor beta chains from one sample, sequenced in a study of blood T cell repertoires in COVID-19. Clones were sequenced by immunoSEQ multiplex PCR, and TCRdb holds only the in-frame ones, with some missing. The data contain approximately 31,000 clones, around 85% of them singletons. Sequencing was done on a sample of peripheral blood. The receptors come from a woman older than 75 with active or convalescent COVID-19. The CDR3 runs from the conserved cysteine through the conserved F or W. The D gene is left open where the match is weak. Size tells how often a clone was seen (once, few, many) or the class of an expanded clone, and some rows leave it out.

d_gene,len,abundance,v_gene,j_gene,CDR3nt,CDR3aa
TRBD1,15,.,TRBV5-1,TRBJ2-5,TGCGCCAGCAGCCAGGGACAGGGCTCACAAGAGACCCAGTACTTC,CASSQGQGSQETQYF
.,16,.,TRBV10-3,TRBJ1-5,TGTGCCATCAGTGAAAGAACAGGTGCTCTTAATCAGCCCCAGCATTTT,CAISERTGALNQPQHF
TRBD2,15,.,TRBV28,TRBJ2-3,TGTGCCAGCAGTTTAGCAGCGGGGGGGCTTGGTGCGCAGTATTTT,CASSLAAGGLGAQYF
.,15,.,TRBV18,TRBJ1-3,TGTGCCAGCTCCGTGACAGCTTACTCTGGAAACACCATATATTTT,CASSVTAYSGNTIYF
.,13,.,TRBV29-1,TRBJ2-7,TGCAGCGTCACCCGGACAGCCGACTACGAGCAGTACTTC,CSVTRTADYEQYF
.,15,.,TRBV3-1/TRBV3-2,TRBJ2-1,TGTGCCAGCAGCCCTACTGCCGGGGGATACAATGAGCAGTTCTTC,CASSPTAGGYNEQFF
.,13,once,TRBV24-1,TRBJ1-3,TGTGCCACCAGTGACCGACTTAGGGGCACCATATATTTT,CATSDRLRGTIYF
.,13,.,TRBV2,TRBJ1-4,TGTGCCACAACAGACGCAACTAATGAAAAACTGTTTTTT,CATTDATNEKLFF
.,14,.,TRBV9,TRBJ1-4,TGTGCCAGCTCCACGACGGGGGGTAATGAAAAACTGTTTTTT,CASSTTGGNEKLFF
.,14,.,TRBV2,TRBJ1-4,TGTGCCAGCAGTTACAGTGCCAAGAATGAAAAACTGTTTTTT,CASSYSAKNEKLFF
.,14,.,TRBV5-1,TRBJ1-3,TGCGCCAGCAGCTCCGCCGGGGGTGGAAACACCATATATTTT,CASSSAGGGNTIYF
TRBD1,19,.,TRBV27,TRBJ1-1,TGTGCCAGCAGCCTTCCGGGACAGGCCAGAGTGATGAATTGCACTGAAGCTTTCTTT,CASSLPGQARVMNCTEAFF
.,14,.,TRBV3-1/TRBV3-2,TRBJ1-5,TGTGCCAGCAGCCCCCTTGGGGGGTATCAGCCCCAGCATTTT,CASSPLGGYQPQHF
.,15,.,TRBV24-1,TRBJ1-4,TGTGCCACCAGTGATTCCCGCGGGTCTGGTGAAAAACTGTTTTTT,CATSDSRGSGEKLFF
.,17,.,TRBV18,TRBJ1-4,TGTGCCAGCTCACCAGGGTTAAGGCAGGGGCGAAATGAAAAACTGTTTTTT,CASSPGLRQGRNEKLFF
.,9,once,TRBV29-1,TRBJ1-2,TGCAGCGTTGACGGCGGTCGCACCTTC,CSVDGGRTF
.,16,few,TRBV4-2,TRBJ1-2,TGTGCCAGCAGCCAAGATAAGATAGGCGGTAACTATGGCTACACCTTC,CASSQDKIGGNYGYTF
.,12,.,TRBV29-1,TRBJ2-2,TGCAGCGTCCGGACACCTCCGTGGGAGCTGTTTTTT,CSVRTPPWELFF
TRBD2,16,.,TRBV6-1,TRBJ2-5,TGTGCCAGCAGTGCCCCCCTGACTAGCGGGGGAGAGACCCAGTACTTC,CASSAPLTSGGETQYF
TRBD2,15,.,TRBV9,TRBJ2-7,TGTGCCAGCAATCCGGAGGCTAGCGGGAGTTACGAGCAGTACTTC,CASNPEASGSYEQYF
.,14,.,TRBV14,TRBJ1-1,TGTGCCAGCAGCCAAACACAGGGGAACACTGAAGCTTTCTTT,CASSQTQGNTEAFF
.,13,.,TRBV7-9,TRBJ1-4,TGTGCCAGCAGCTCAGACCCGGGGGAAAAACTGTTTTTT,CASSSDPGEKLFF
TRBD2,15,.,TRBV20-1,TRBJ2-7,TGCAGTGCTAGTCGCCCCCTAGCGGGGGATTACGAGCAGTACTTC,CSASRPLAGDYEQYF